The rows below give T cell receptor beta chains drawn from one sample of a study of T cells after somatic rescue of genetic block. Data came from immunoSEQ multiplex PCR; TCRdb stores just in-frame clones and leaves some out. The sample holds tens of thousands of clones, about 91% seen once. Sequencing used peripheral blood mononuclear cells (PBMCs). The source of these receptors is a man between 40 and 49 years old. Both conserved end residues are part of each CDR3. D genes are given only for firm matches. Size tells how often a clone was seen (once, few, many) or the class of an expanded clone, and some rows leave it out.

j_gene,v_gene,abundance,d_gene,CDR3nt,CDR3aa
TRBJ2-7,TRBV4-3,.,.,TGCGCCAGCAGCCCTGGACAAGATGACTACGAGCAGTACTTC,CASSPGQDDYEQYF
TRBJ2-5,TRBV11-3,.,TRBD1,TGTGCCAGCAGCCAGAGTCGCTTTGGGACAGGGAAAGAAGAGACCCAGTACTTC,CASSQSRFGTGKEETQYF
TRBJ2-7,TRBV14,.,.,TGTGCCAGCATACACGAGCAGTACTTC,CASIHEQYF
TRBJ2-1,TRBV6-5,.,.,TGTGCCAGCAGTCTACAGGGTTTGGGGGATGATGAGCAGTTCTTC,CASSLQGLGDDEQFF
TRBJ2-1,TRBV27,.,TRBD2,TGTGCCAGCACCCCAATAGCGGGAGGTGCTTGGGATGAGCAGTTCTTC,CASTPIAGGAWDEQFF
TRBJ1-5,TRBV28,few,.,TGTGCCAGCAACAAGAGGGCTCAGCCCCAGCATTTT,CASNKRAQPQHF
TRBJ2-3,TRBV5-1,.,.,TGCGCCAGCAAATTCCAGGGGATGGGCACAGATACGCAGTATTTT,CASKFQGMGTDTQYF
TRBJ2-1,TRBV9,.,.,TGTGCCAGCAGCGTAGGTAGGGGCCGCAATGAGCAGTTCTTC,CASSVGRGRNEQFF
TRBJ2-1,TRBV7-3,.,.,TGTGCCAGCAGCTTAGATAGGGGGAAATACAATGAGCAGTTCTTC,CASSLDRGKYNEQFF
TRBJ2-1,TRBV11-3,.,.,TGTGCCAGCAGCTCAGGGGTCAATGAGCAGTTCTTC,CASSSGVNEQFF
TRBJ2-6,TRBV7-9,.,.,TGTGCCAGCAGCCTCCTAGGGGCCAACGTCCTGACTTTC,CASSLLGANVLTF
TRBJ2-2,TRBV19,.,TRBD2,TGTGCCAGTGGGTTAGCGGGAGGGCTTTTGGCCGGGGAGCTGTTTTTT,CASGLAGGLLAGELFF
TRBJ2-1,TRBV28,.,.,TGTGCCAGCAGTCCCGACAGGAGCTCCTACAATGAGCAGTTCTTC,CASSPDRSSYNEQFF
TRBJ1-5,TRBV6-1,.,.,TGTGCCCATCAGCAGTACGGAGGAGGCAATCAGCCCCAGCATTTT,CAHQQYGGGNQPQHF
TRBJ1-3,TRBV2,.,.,TGTGCCAGCAGACAGACAGTTGGAAACACCATATATTTT,CASRQTVGNTIYF
TRBJ2-1,TRBV6-4,.,.,TGTGCCAGCAGTGGCGGACAGTACAATGAGCAGTTCTTC,CASSGGQYNEQFF
TRBJ2-1,TRBV13,.,TRBD1,TGTGCCAGCAGCCCCCCGGGACAGGATTTATACAATGAGCAGTTCTTC,CASSPPGQDLYNEQFF
TRBJ1-3,TRBV4-1,.,.,TGCGCCAGCAGCCAAGAAACGGGGCTCTCTGGAAACACCATATATTTT,CASSQETGLSGNTIYF
TRBJ1-1,TRBV18,.,.,TGTGCCAGCTCACATCCCTCGGGACAAGGCGTCGAAGCTTTCTTT,CASSHPSGQGVEAFF
TRBJ1-2,TRBV19,.,.,TGTGCCAGTAGTACCCGGATCCCAGGGAGTGGCTACACCTTC,CASSTRIPGSGYTF
TRBJ2-1,TRBV2,.,.,TGTGCCAGCACCCCCGGGACATACAATGAGCAGTTCTTC,CASTPGTYNEQFF
TRBJ1-1,TRBV7-9,.,.,TGTGCCAGCAGCTTAAAGTCGAACACTGAAGCTTTCTTT,CASSLKSNTEAFF
TRBJ1-1,TRBV5-8,.,TRBD1,TGTGCCAGCAGCGGGGACAGGGGGCGGACTGAAGCTTTCTTT,CASSGDRGRTEAFF
TRBJ2-1,TRBV5-4,.,TRBD2,TGTGCCAGCAGCTTGGCCAGGGGAGCGGGAGGAGGTTCCTACAATGAGCAGTTCTTC,CASSLARGAGGGSYNEQFF
TRBJ2-7,TRBV6-1,.,.,TGTGCCAGCAGTGAAGGCGTAGCCTACGAGCAGTACTTC,CASSEGVAYEQYF
TRBJ2-2,TRBV7-2,.,TRBD2,TGTGCCAGCAGGAGTGCTAGCGGGAGGGCCGGGGAGCTGTTTTTT,CASRSASGRAGELFF
TRBJ1-6,TRBV14,.,.,TGTGCCAGCAGCCACACAGGGCAATGGGGTAATTCACCCCTCCACTTT,CASSHTGQWGNSPLHF
TRBJ2-7,TRBV25-1,.,.,TGTGCCAGCAGCACACAGGAGTCCTACGAGCAGTACTTC,CASSTQESYEQYF
TRBJ1-6,TRBV27,.,.,TGTGCCAGCAGTTTCCGGGAGAAGAATTCACCCCTCCACTTT,CASSFREKNSPLHF
TRBJ2-7,TRBV5-4,few,TRBD1,TGTGCCAGCAGCTTGGGGGACAGCTCCTACGAGCAGTACTTC,CASSLGDSSYEQYF
TRBJ2-5,TRBV6-6,.,.,TGTGCCAGCAGCCCCGACAGTCAAGAGACCCAGTACTTC,CASSPDSQETQYF
TRBJ1-3,TRBV6-5,.,TRBD1,TGTGCCAGCAGTGACAGGGCATCCGGAAACACCATATATTTT,CASSDRASGNTIYF
TRBJ1-5,TRBV6-6,.,.,TGTGCCAGCAGTGGGGTTGGGATCACCCCCCAGCATTTT,CASSGVGITPQHF
TRBJ2-5,TRBV10-3,.,.,TGTGCCATCAGTGGGCTGGAAGAGACCCAGTACTTC,CAISGLEETQYF
TRBJ2-1,TRBV11-2,once,.,TGTGCCAGCAGCACCCCCAGGGCTGGCCTGCCAAGGGATGAGCAGTTCTTC,CASSTPRAGLPRDEQFF
TRBJ1-2,TRBV7-9,.,TRBD1,TGTGCCAGCAGCCCTACAGGGGGCGGGACCTATGGCTACACCTTC,CASSPTGGGTYGYTF
TRBJ2-7,TRBV5-1,.,TRBD1,TGCGCCAGCAGCCTAGGGACAGGTGATGTGGGGTACGAGCAGTACTTC,CASSLGTGDVGYEQYF